Listed here are 18 T cell receptor beta chains from one sample, sequenced in a study of T cells after yellow fever vaccination (dated by TCRdb to about 2019). Library preparation was by 5' RACE. Sequenced on an Illumina HiSeq 2500. In TCRdb, the public reads were trimmed at Q25 with fastp and aligned with MiXCR, with productive beta chains retained. One record per CDR3 amino acid sequence lists the most common genes and DNA. This sample gives hundreds of thousands of distinct CDR3 sequences in total; over 9% of them show up just once. 15% of the sample belongs to the ten largest clones. The treatment or condition label here, explained by the study, means: live attenuated yellow fever vaccine strain. The sample in question was PBMCs, obtained on the day of the yellow fever booster vaccination. These receptors were collected from a man between 25 and 39 years old who received the YFV17D yellow fever vaccine.

This clonotype was seen at least ten times. The chain joins TRBV6-5 to TRBJ2-3; D is possibly TRBD1 or TRBD2 (5 bases each). With 6 bases removed from V and 4 bases from J, the gap between germline ends came to 5 bases. The germline V gene encodes CDR1 MNHEY and CDR2 SVGAGI. The CDR3 loop spans 11 amino acids. The CDR3 region is CASRGADTQYF. CDR3 DNA sequence: TGTGCCAGCAGGGGGGCAGATACGCAGTATTTT.

The V call is TRBV7-2, the J call TRBJ2-2, with 8 bases aligning to TRBD2. The J segment lost 4 bases and the V segment lost 3 bases, leaving 7 bases of the junction unmatched. Germline CDR1 reads SGHTA; CDR2 reads FQGNSA. The length of the CDR3 is 16 residues. CDR3 in amino acids: CASSFVERERTGELFF. The CDR3 DNA reads as TGTGCCAGCAGCTTTGTGGAGCGGGAGCGCACCGGGGAGCTGTTTTTT.

The chain couples TRBV19 to TRBJ2-2, with 8 bases lining up with TRBD1. CDR1 and CDR2 (germline): LNHDA, SQIVND (reference sequence). The CDR3 runs 12 residues. The DNA for the CDR3 is TGTGCGACTAGGACAGGGACCGGGGAGCTGTTTTTT. It encodes CATRTGTGELFF.

This clonotype appeared many times. The chain carries TRBV3-1 and TRBJ2-3; D gene unclear. V was trimmed by 1 base and J by 0 bases, leaving 5 bases between them. Germline CDR1 LGHDT, CDR2 YNNKEL (reference sequence). This CDR3 is 14 amino acids long. The CDR3 here is CASSQVQSTDTQYF. In DNA, the CDR3 is TGTGCCAGCAGCCAAGTCCAGAGCACAGATACGCAGTATTTT.

This clonotype was observed a handful of times. The chain links TRBV3-1 to TRBJ2-4; 7 bases agree with TRBD1. Trimming cost V 8 bases and J 6 bases; bases outside gene matches: 7. This CDR3 has 13 residues. Germline V gene data show CDR1 as LGHDT and CDR2 as YNNKEL (reference sequence). CDR3 loop: CASVGTAGNIQYF. The CDR3 nucleotides are TGTGCCAGCGTCGGGACAGCAGGAAACATTCAGTACTTC.

V is TRBV7-9 and J is TRBJ2-4, with TRBD1 identical over 7 bases. V lost 5 bases to trimming and J lost 8 bases; unmatched junction nucleotides: 6. The CDR3 is 13 residues long. The germline V gene has CDR1 SEHNR and CDR2 FQNEAQ (reference sequence). CDR3 sequence: CASSEQGLHIQYF. As DNA, the CDR3 is TGTGCCAGCAGCGAACAGGGGCTTCACATTCAGTACTTC.

Worth noting for this clonotype: Germline is not matched at one junction end, which may reflect a read error. The V and J genes are TRBV5-8 and TRBJ1-1; D uncertain. The CDR3 is 14 amino acids. The germline V gene encodes CDR1 SGHTS and CDR2 YDEGEE. CDR3 DNA sequence: TGTGCCAGCAGCCCGAGAGGGCGGAACGCTGAAGCTTTCTTT. Protein: CASSPRGRNAEAFF.

This clonotype was seen more than once but under ten times. This chain connects TRBV11-2 to TRBJ2-3; D ambiguous. CDR1 and CDR2 (germline): SGHAT, FQNNGV. This CDR3 region has 12 residues. V dropped 1 base and J dropped 13 bases, with 12 bases sitting between them. CDR3 sequence: CASSLGLPVKYF. The CDR3 coding sequence is TGTGCCAGCAGCTTAGGGCTGCCAGTGAAGTATTTT.

This clonotype was observed a handful of times. The V and J genes are TRBV6-1 and TRBJ2-2; a possible D gene is TRBD1 (6 bases). This CDR3 region has 14 residues. Trimming cost V 7 bases and J 4 bases, with 13 bases left between them. CDR1 is MNHNS, CDR2 SASEGT, per germline. CDR3 nucleotides: TGTGCCAGCACGGGACAACCGGCCACCGGGGAGCTGTTTTTT. It specifies CASTGQPATGELFF.

This clonotype was found many times. J is TRBJ2-3 and V is TRBV5-1, with TRBD2 matching over 13 bases. The germline V gene has CDR1 SGHRS and CDR2 YFSETQ. V was pared by 4 bases and J by 5 bases, with 4 bases of the junction left unmatched. CDR3 length: 15 residues. CDR3 loop: CASSPGTSGIDTQYF. CDR3 coding DNA: TGCGCCAGCAGCCCCGGGACTAGCGGGATAGATACGCAGTATTTT.

The chain combines TRBV6-5 with TRBJ2-7, with TRBD2 matching 8 bases. The ends lost 8 bases at V and 7 bases at J; junction bases unmatched: 13. CDR3 size: 14 residues. The germline V gene has CDR1 MNHEY and CDR2 SVGAGI. CDR3 DNA sequence: TGTGCCAGCGCGTACTCGGGAGGGACGGGAGAGCAGTACTTC. This gives the protein CASAYSGGTGEQYF.

This chain's CDR3 is CASRIGGANQPQHF. The DNA of the CDR3 is TGTGCCAGCAGAATCGGGGGGGCCAATCAGCCCCAGCATTTT. The chain uses TRBV28 and TRBJ1-5, with a weak D call TRBD1 (6 bases). CDR1 and CDR2 from the germline V gene are MDHEN and SYDVKM. This CDR3 is 14 amino acids long. The V end lost 6 bases, the J end lost 3 bases, and 12 bases lay between the germline ends.

V gene TRBV12-3 or TRBV12-4 combines with J gene TRBJ2-2; D may be TRBD2 (5 bases). This CDR3 region has 15 residues. Trimming took off 3 bases at V and 4 bases at J, with 12 bases between the two ends. CDR3 in amino acids: CASSFGVGSTGELFF. CDR3 DNA sequence: TGTGCCAGCAGTTTCGGGGTTGGTAGCACCGGGGAGCTGTTTTTT.

This clonotype was found a few times. The genes are TRBV7-6 and TRBJ2-5, with D unclear. CDR3 length: 14 residues. V was cut by 3 bases and J by 4 bases, with 12 bases left in between. Germline V lookup: CDR1 SGHVS, CDR2 FNYEAQ. DNA of the CDR3: TGTGCCAGCAGCTTTTTGGGGTCGGGAGAGACCCAGTACTTC. It yields the protein CASSFLGSGETQYF.

This clonotype was seen a few times. This rearrangement joins TRBV4-3 to TRBJ1-2; no reliable D call. Germline V CDR1 and CDR2: LGHNA, YSLEER. The CDR3 length is 13 residues. Trimming shortened V by 2 bases and J by 2 bases, and 6 bases separated the two germline ends. As DNA, the CDR3 is TGCGCCAGCAGCCAATCGGACAACTATGGCTACACCTTC. This sequence encodes CASSQSDNYGYTF.

The rearrangement joins TRBV6-2 or TRBV6-3 to TRBJ2-2; D not certain. Germline CDR1 reads MNHEY; CDR2 reads SVGEGT. This CDR3 is 13 amino acids long. Trimming removed 6 bases from V and 4 bases from J, with 9 bases in between. CDR3: CASRPGPTGELFF. In DNA, the CDR3 is TGTGCCAGCAGGCCGGGCCCCACCGGGGAGCTGTTTTTT.

V usage is TRBV29-1 and J usage is TRBJ1-2, with a weak D call TRBD1 (5 bases). The CDR3 is 14 amino acids. Looked up from germline, CDR1 is SQVTM and CDR2 is ANQGSEA. V dropped 5 bases and J dropped 4 bases, with 17 bases sitting between them. CDR3 amino acids: CSVPPTDSLYGYTF. The CDR3 DNA reads as TGCAGCGTTCCCCCTACTGACAGTCTCTATGGCTACACCTTC.

The chain is built from TRBV6-2 or TRBV6-3 and TRBJ1-5, with a possible D match to TRBD1 (5 bases). Germline V CDR1 and CDR2: MNHEY, SVGEGT. The CDR3 is made up of 17 amino acids. The germline V and J ends were trimmed by 0 bases and 2 bases, with 14 bases remaining between them. The CDR3 sequence is CASSYSSGDFGNQPQHF. The CDR3 nucleotides are TGTGCCAGCAGTTACTCTTCGGGGGATTTCGGCAATCAGCCCCAGCATTTT.